Below are 3 T cell receptor beta chains sequenced from a single sample in a study of OX40 agonist ivuxolimab in advanced cancers. Produced via immunoSEQ multiplex PCR; TCRdb's table is partial and in-frame only. The sample has 13,000 or so clones, about 81% seen once. The input for sequencing was CD4+ or CD8+ T cells sorted from blood, taken in a trial of the OX40 agonist ivuxolimab. These receptors originate from an adult with an advanced solid tumor such as melanoma, head and neck, liver or kidney cancer.

This clone has just one count. The chain couples TRBV21-1 to TRBJ1-4. TRBV21-1 is reported as a pseudogene. This CDR3 is built from 17 residues. The CDR3 loop reads CASSNDSKLVDNWRLFF. The CDR3 DNA follows: TGTGCCAGCAGCAACGACTCCAAGTTGGTCGACAATTGGAGGTTGTTTTTT.

V gene TRBV27 combines with J gene TRBJ1-1; 7 bases map to TRBD1. V trimming: 0 bases; J trimming: 3 bases; junction bases outside the gene matches: 7. Germline V lookup: CDR1 MNHEY, CDR2 SMNVEV (reference sequence). CDR3 length: 16 amino acids. For the CDR3, the DNA is TGTGCCAGCAGTTTATCTGGTTTCAGGGGGTACACTGAAGCTTTCTTT. This sequence encodes CASSLSGFRGYTEAFF.

On this clone itself: Other DNA sequences in the sample encode the same CDR3. This chain joins TRBV18 and TRBJ2-3, with D unresolved. The V gene lost 2 bases and the J gene lost 6 bases, with 6 bases spanning the gap. CDR3 length: 12 residues. Looked up from germline, CDR1 is KGHSH and CDR2 is LQKENI. CDR3 region: CASSPTPDTQYF. DNA for the CDR3: TGTGCCAGCTCACCAACCCCCGATACGCAGTATTTT.